This T cell receptor beta chain was identified in a study of blood T cell repertoires in COVID-19. The overall study: Specimens from acute and convalescent COVID-19 originated in the United States, Italy and Spain. T cells, B-cell-depleted T cells, or PBMCs supplied cDNA or gDNA.

Followed over time, Seattle patients had been enrolled while infection was active. This clone was seen only a few times. The CDR3 is 14 residues long. Germline assignment: CDR1 SGHNT and CDR2 YYREEE (reference sequence). V gave up 4 bases and J gave up 11 bases, with 19 bases separating them. As handled by the study authors: By means of reference gene primer amplification, nucleated cell counts were estimated. TCRdb's table, derived via immunoSEQ multiplex PCR, lists solely in-frame clones and lacks some. Clone size and V and J calls were adopted from that table, with D and trimming inferred from the DNA. The table records 220,000 or so clones, 86% of them present only once.

This receptor was identified in a woman aged 45 to 65 with COVID-19, enrolled during active disease. V and J are TRBV5-4 and TRBJ1-5; D is possibly TRBD1 (5 bases). The sequencing input was peripheral blood. The CDR3 DNA follows: TGTGCCAGCAGCCACGGGGGAGGGTTCGGGTCCCAGCATTTT. Protein sequence: CASSHGGGFGSQHF.